This T cell receptor beta chain was retrieved from a study of T cells after yellow fever vaccination. This clonotype was seen many times. Its matching antigen is unknown. CDR1 is SGHNT, CDR2 YYREEE, per germline (reference sequence). The ends were cut back, 3 bases at V and 0 bases at J, with 10 bases in the middle. This CDR3 has 14 amino acids. Findings and limits, study-wide: Re-detected after boosting: most primary clones, about 96% of CD4 and under 90% of CD8. Weaker, the secondary response peaked sooner, at day 5 versus 15.

For TCR, cDNA came from 5'RACE template switching, which added a universal primer site and UMIs. TCRdb redid the calling of the 5' RACE reads with MiXCR, one entry per CDR3 protein. The sample holds about 500,000 distinct CDR3 sequences; roughly 17% are singletons and the top ten take around a sixth. This sequence was found in a man aged 18 to 30 who received the YFV17D yellow fever vaccine. The chain is built from TRBV5-4 and TRBJ2-7; D might be TRBD2 (5 bases). Source: PBMCs, taken less than 6 days after the first yellow fever vaccination. Here the CDR3 reads CASSSGKSSYEQYF. CDR3 sequence (DNA): TGTGCCAGCAGCTCCGGGAAAAGCTCCTACGAGCAGTACTTC.